These 13 T cell receptor beta chains came from one sample sequenced in a study of blood T cells in healthy people across ages. Alongside a J-beta primer mix, a sample-barcoded 5' primer served in a second PCR lasting roughly 6 to 12 cycles. TCRdb ran MiXCR on the 5' RACE reads and lists one entry per CDR3 protein. The data contain over 500,000 distinct CDR3 sequences, 40% to 65% of them singletons. Sequencing was done on a sample of blood. The receptors were sampled from a woman older than 75 in good health.

This chain uses TRBV4-1 with TRBJ2-1; D unclear. Near its end, the DNA agrees better with TRBJ2-7, so the J call may be wrong. Germline CDR1 is MGHRA and CDR2 is YSYEKL. This CDR3 spans 16 amino acids. The CDR3 DNA sequence: TGCGCCAGCAGCCAAGATGGCCCGAGCTCCTACAATGAGCAGTACTTC. Protein product: CASSQDGPSSYNEQYF.

This clonotype was observed at least ten times. This sequence joins TRBV5-1 and TRBJ2-1; the D gene is possibly TRBD2 (6 bases). V was trimmed by 3 bases and J by 8 bases, leaving 9 bases between them. The CDR3 loop spans 12 amino acids. Germline CDR1 SGHRS, CDR2 YFSETQ. The CDR3 nucleotides read TGCGCCAGCAGCTCCGGGAGCGATGAGCAGTTCTTC. Residues: CASSSGSDEQFF.

The chain uses TRBV20-1 and TRBJ1-3; TRBD1 is a possible D gene (6 bases). The CDR3 consists of 15 residues. Trimming took 3 bases from V and 0 from J, leaving 12 bases between them. In germline, CDR1 is DFQATT, CDR2 SNEGSKA (reference sequence). CDR3 sequence (DNA): TGCAGTGCTAGTGCGGGACACCTCTCTGGAAACACCATATATTTT. Translating gives CSASAGHLSGNTIYF.

The table lists this clonotype with a count of one. The genes are TRBV20-1 and TRBJ2-4; D may be TRBD1 or TRBD2 (5 bases each). Trimming pared 7 bases from V and 5 bases from J, leaving 15 bases between. CDR1 is DFQATT and CDR2 is SNEGSKA in the germline V gene (reference sequence). CDR3 length: 13 residues. Here the CDR3 reads CSGVVGAQNIQYF. CDR3 nucleotides: TGCAGTGGAGTCGTCGGGGCTCAAAACATTCAGTACTTC.

The chain carries TRBV11-3 and TRBJ1-5, with D hard to call. Trimming took off 1 base at V and 4 bases at J, with 5 bases between the two ends. CDR1 is SGHNT and CDR2 is YENEEA in the germline V gene. This CDR3 comprises 13 residues. CDR3 coding DNA: TGTGCCAGCAGCTTAGTCCCGAATCAGCCCCAGCATTTT. Its translation is CASSLVPNQPQHF.

The chain couples TRBV5-1 to TRBJ2-6; D ambiguous. Germline CDR1 reads SGHRS; CDR2 reads YFSETQ. V was shortened by 6 bases and J by 0 bases, with 10 bases between the two germline ends. CDR3 length: 15 amino acids. The CDR3: CASTILNSGANVLTF. Written as DNA, the CDR3 is TGCGCCAGCACTATACTGAACTCTGGGGCCAACGTCCTGACTTTC.

J is TRBJ1-6 and V is TRBV20-1, with D tentatively TRBD1 (5 bases). V was clipped by 6 bases and J by 4 bases, with 13 bases between them. The length of the CDR3 is 14 residues. Germline V gene data show CDR1 as DFQATT and CDR2 as SNEGSKA (reference sequence). CDR3 sequence reads: CSASGGGYNSPLHF. CDR3 DNA: TGCAGTGCCTCGGGTGGGGGTTATAATTCACCCCTCCACTTT.

The chain joins TRBV3-1 to TRBJ2-1; D not resolved. Germline CDR1 and CDR2: LGHDT and YNNKEL (reference sequence). V was shortened by 4 bases and J by 5 bases, with 9 bases between the two germline ends. The CDR3 is made up of 13 amino acids. The CDR3 loop reads CASSPSADNEQFF. CDR3 sequence (DNA): TGTGCCAGCAGCCCCTCTGCTGACAATGAGCAGTTCTTC.

Only a few counts were recorded for this clonotype. CDR3 sequence reads: CSATLTGGYGYTF. CDR3 nucleotides: TGCAGTGCTACTCTGACAGGGGGGTATGGCTACACCTTC. The rearrangement joins TRBV20-1 to TRBJ1-2, with TRBD1 identical over 9 bases. The CDR3 is 13 residues long. Trimming removed 4 bases from V and 5 bases from J; junction bases left unmatched: 5. Germline V gene data show CDR1 as DFQATT and CDR2 as SNEGSKA (reference sequence).

The rearrangement links TRBV12-3 or TRBV12-4 to TRBJ1-4; the D is unclear. The ends were cut back, 7 bases at V and 8 bases at J, with 14 bases in the middle. This CDR3 has 13 amino acids. CDR3 amino acids: CASNDGGGEKLFF. DNA for the CDR3: TGTGCCAGCAACGACGGAGGTGGAGAAAAACTGTTTTTT.

V usage is TRBV6-5 and J usage is TRBJ1-2; D might be TRBD1 (5 bases). Trimming took 0 bases from V and 2 from J, leaving 10 bases between them. The CDR3 totals 15 residues. In germline, CDR1 is MNHEY, CDR2 SVGAGI. The CDR3 here is CASSYSRRGNYGYTF. The CDR3 region has the DNA TGTGCCAGCAGTTACTCGAGGAGGGGAAACTATGGCTACACCTTC.

V is TRBV5-5 and J is TRBJ2-3; D gene ambiguous. Deletions cut 1 base from V and 8 bases from J, with 8 bases between. The CDR3 runs 12 residues. Germline assignment: CDR1 SGHKS and CDR2 YYEKEE (reference sequence). The CDR3 DNA follows: TGTGCCAGCAGCTTGACACTCGGTACGCAGTATTTT. Translated, it gives CASSLTLGTQYF.

This clonotype was picked up a small number of times. V is TRBV5-5 and J is TRBJ1-1, with D uncertain. The CDR3 extends over 15 amino acids. The germline gives CDR1 SGHKS, CDR2 YYEKEE (reference sequence). Trimming stripped 0 bases from V and 0 bases from J, with 9 bases between. The CDR3 coding sequence is TGTGCCAGCAGCTTGGGGAACAAATTGAACACTGAAGCTTTCTTT. Protein product: CASSLGNKLNTEAFF. Combining the CDR3 with reference TRBV5-5 and TRBJ1-1 gives the whole variable domain DAGVTQSPTHLIKTRGQQVTLRCSPISGHKSVSWYQQVLGQGPQFIFQYYEKEERGRGNFPDRFSARQFPNYSSELNVNALLLGDSALYLCASSLGNKLNTEAFFGQGTRLTVV.